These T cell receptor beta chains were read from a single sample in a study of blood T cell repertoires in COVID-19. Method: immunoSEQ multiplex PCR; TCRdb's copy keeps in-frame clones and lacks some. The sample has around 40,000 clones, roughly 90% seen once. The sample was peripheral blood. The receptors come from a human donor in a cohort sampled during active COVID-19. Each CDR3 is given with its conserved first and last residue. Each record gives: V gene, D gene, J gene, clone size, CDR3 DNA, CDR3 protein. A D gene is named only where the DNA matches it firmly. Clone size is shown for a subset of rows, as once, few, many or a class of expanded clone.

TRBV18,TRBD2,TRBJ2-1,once,TGTGCCAGCTCACTCACTAGCGGGGTAGATGAGCAGTTCTTC,CASSLTSGVDEQFF
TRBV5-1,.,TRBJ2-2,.,TGCGCCAGCAGCTTGGACGGCGGGGAGCTGTTTTTT,CASSLDGGELFF
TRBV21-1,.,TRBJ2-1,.,TGTGCCAGCAGCAAAGGTGGGGTAGCGGGACACTCCTACAATGAGCAGTTCTTC,CASSKGGVAGHSYNEQFF
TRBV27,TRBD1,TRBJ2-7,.,TGTGCCAGCAGGTCAGGGGGCGCGCCGGATATCGAGCAGTACTTC,CASRSGGAPDIEQYF
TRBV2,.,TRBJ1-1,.,TGTGCCAGCAGTTCGGAGATGAACACTGAAGCTTTCTTT,CASSSEMNTEAFF
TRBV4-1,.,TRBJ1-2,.,TGCGCCAGCAGCCAGCAACAGTATGGCTACACCTTC,CASSQQQYGYTF
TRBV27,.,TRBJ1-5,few,TGTGCCAGCAGTTTGGGGTGGGAGCGCAATCAGCCCCAGCATTTT,CASSLGWERNQPQHF
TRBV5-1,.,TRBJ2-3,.,TGCGCCAGCAGCTTGGCAGGGGCTAGCACAGATACGCAGTATTTT,CASSLAGASTDTQYF
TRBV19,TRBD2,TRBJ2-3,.,TGTGCCAGTAGTCCCCAGCGGGGGGAGAGGAGGGATACGCAGTATTTT,CASSPQRGERRDTQYF
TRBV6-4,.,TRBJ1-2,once,TGTGCCAGCAGTCGAGGTCGGAAGGATGGCTACACCTTC,CASSRGRKDGYTF
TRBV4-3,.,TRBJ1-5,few,TGCGCCAGCAGCCAAGAACGGTTCAATCAGCCCCAGCATTTT,CASSQERFNQPQHF
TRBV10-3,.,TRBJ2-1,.,TGTGCCATCAGGGGAACCGGGGGCAATGAGCAGTTCTTC,CAIRGTGGNEQFF
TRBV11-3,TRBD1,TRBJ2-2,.,TGTGCCAGCAGCTCGGACAGGTTGAACACCGGGGAGCTGTTTTTT,CASSSDRLNTGELFF
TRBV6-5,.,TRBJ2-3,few,TGTGCCAGCAGTTACTCGCAGGGTACAGATACGCAGTATTTT,CASSYSQGTDTQYF
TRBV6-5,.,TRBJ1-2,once,TGTGCCAGCACCCCGGACAGTCGTAGCTATGGCTACACCTTC,CASTPDSRSYGYTF
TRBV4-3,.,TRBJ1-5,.,TGCGCCAGCAGCCAAGATTTCGGGGGAGCCCATCAGCCCCAGCATTTT,CASSQDFGGAHQPQHF
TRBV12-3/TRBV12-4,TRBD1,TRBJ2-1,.,TGTGCCAGCAGTCGGACAGGGTACAATGAGCAGTTCTTC,CASSRTGYNEQFF
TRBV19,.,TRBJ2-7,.,TGTGCCAGTAGGGTAACCGGGACAAGTCGCCACGAGCAGTACTTC,CASRVTGTSRHEQYF
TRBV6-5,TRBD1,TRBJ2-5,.,TGTGCCAGCAGACTCGACAGGGTGGAGACCCAGTACTTC,CASRLDRVETQYF
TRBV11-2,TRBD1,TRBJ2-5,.,TGTGCCAGCAGCTTAAGAGGAAACAGGGGGCTTGAAGAGACCCAGTACTTC,CASSLRGNRGLEETQYF
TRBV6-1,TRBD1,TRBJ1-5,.,TGTGCCAGCAGTGGAAAAGGACAGGACTTGAGCAATCAGCCCCAGCATTTT,CASSGKGQDLSNQPQHF
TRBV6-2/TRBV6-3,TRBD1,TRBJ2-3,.,TGTGCCAGCAGTTCCGGGACAGGGTCAGATACGCAGTATTTT,CASSSGTGSDTQYF
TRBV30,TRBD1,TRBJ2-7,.,TGTGCCTGGAGTATCGGGACAGGGGGCTACGAGCAGTACTTC,CAWSIGTGGYEQYF
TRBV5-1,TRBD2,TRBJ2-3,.,TGCGCCAGCAGCTCGCAAGGGACTAGCGCAGATACGCAGTATTTT,CASSSQGTSADTQYF
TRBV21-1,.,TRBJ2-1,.,TGTGCCAGCAGGACAGGGGACCATGAGCAGTTCTTC,CASRTGDHEQFF
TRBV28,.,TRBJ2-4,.,TGTGCCAGCAGGTACATGGACATTCAGTACTTC,CASRYMDIQYF
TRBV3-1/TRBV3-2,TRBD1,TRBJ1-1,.,TGTGCCAGCAGCCAGACTACAGGGGGCACTGAAGCTTTCTTT,CASSQTTGGTEAFF
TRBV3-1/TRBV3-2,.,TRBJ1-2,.,TGTGCCAGCAGCCAAGTTCTAGAGGGTGGCTACACCTTC,CASSQVLEGGYTF
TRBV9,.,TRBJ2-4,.,TGTGCCAGCAGCGTAGACGGAGGGACAGTGGGAAACATTCAGTACTTC,CASSVDGGTVGNIQYF
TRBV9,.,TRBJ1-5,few,TGTGCCAGCAGCGCGGGAAGAGATCAGCCCCAGCATTTT,CASSAGRDQPQHF
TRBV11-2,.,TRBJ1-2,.,TGTGCCAGCAGCTTAGGCCACAGCCGCGTGGTATATGGCTACACCTTC,CASSLGHSRVVYGYTF